The clone carrying this TCR beta chain was observed a single time. This sample is part of a study of CD8 T cells in Susac syndrome. Study information: When their blood was taken, patients with Susac syndrome were therapy-naive, taking corticosteroids, or taking intravenous immunoglobulin alone.

After extraction with the RNeasy kit, about 0.5 to 1 ug of the RNA was reverse transcribed using random hexamers. The amplification used immunoSEQ multiplex PCR on TCR beta CDR3; it spanned 54 Vbeta and 13 Jbeta. MiXCR, run by TCRdb on the immunoSEQ multiplex PCR reads, gives a single entry per CDR3 protein. The sample lists about 71,000 distinct CDR3 sequences; roughly 93% were seen once. V lost 5 bases to trimming and J lost 7 bases, with 15 bases between them. The CDR3 spans 13 residues. Looked up from germline, CDR1 is SGHTA and CDR2 is FQGNSA. Sequencing of TCR beta was performed on blood CD8+ T cells and on blood CD4+ T cells. While CD8+ and CD4+ T cells were isolated negatively, TEMRA cells were enriched by FACS.

The chain carries TRBV7-2 and TRBJ2-7; a possible D gene is TRBD1 (5 bases). This TCR was sampled from a human donor with Susac syndrome. The sequenced sample was CD4+ T cells from PBMCs. The CDR3 DNA sequence: TGTGCCAGCAGCCGATTACAGGCGAGTGAGCAGTACTTC. As protein: CASSRLQASEQYF.